This TCR beta chain was sequenced for a study of long-term antiretroviral therapy in people with HIV. With 1 base removed from V and 0 bases from J, the gap between germline ends came to 16 bases. The germline V gene encodes CDR1 LNHNV and CDR2 YYDKDF (reference sequence). This CDR3 spans 18 amino acids. Each specimen consisted of about 1-10 million cryopreserved PBMC prior to extraction of DNA. They ran version v3.0 of the immunoSEQ assay at survey level. The data were produced by immunoSEQ multiplex PCR, yet TCRdb's version contains in-frame clones alone and is incomplete. Found here are about 43,000 clones, about 89% of them singletons; the top ten hold 5.1%.

The origin of this receptor is a woman in her forties or fifties with HIV. The chain couples TRBV15 to TRBJ1-5, with D perhaps TRBD1 (5 bases). Sequencing was performed on unsorted PBMCs, taken 0.1 years before starting antiretroviral therapy. CDR3 loop: CATSRGGGFRGSNQPQHF. The DNA of the CDR3 is TGTGCCACCAGCAGAGGTGGGGGGTTTAGGGGTAGCAATCAGCCCCAGCATTTT. Supplemented by reference TRBV15 and TRBJ1-5, the full variable domain reads DAMVIQNPRYQVTQFGKPVTLSCSQTLNHNVMYWYQQKSSQAPKLLFHYYDKDFNNEADTPDNFQSRRPNTSFCFLDIRSPGLGDTAMYLCATSRGGGFRGSNQPQHFGDGTRLSIL.